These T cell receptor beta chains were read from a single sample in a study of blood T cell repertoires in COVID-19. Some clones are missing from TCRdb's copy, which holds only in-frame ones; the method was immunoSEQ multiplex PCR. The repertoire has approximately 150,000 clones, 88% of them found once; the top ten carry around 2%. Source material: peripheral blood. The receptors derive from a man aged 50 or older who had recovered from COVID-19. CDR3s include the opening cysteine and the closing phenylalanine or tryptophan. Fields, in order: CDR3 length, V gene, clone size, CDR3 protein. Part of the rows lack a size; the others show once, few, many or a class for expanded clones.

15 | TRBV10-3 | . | CAISTQGASNQPQHF
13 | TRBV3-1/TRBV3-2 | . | CAPAGQGPFEQYF
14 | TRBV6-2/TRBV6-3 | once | CASSWGQGTNEQFF
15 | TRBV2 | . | CASSLAGGQPDTQYF
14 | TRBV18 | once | CASSYRGQMETQYF
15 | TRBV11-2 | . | CASRQTLGSSYEQYF
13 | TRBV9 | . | CASSPGTGGAQYF
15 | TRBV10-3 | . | CAIRPGLAGGGELFF
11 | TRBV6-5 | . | CASRNIYEQYF
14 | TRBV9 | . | CASSVEGNGNTIYF
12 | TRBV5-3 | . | CARSCTQGASTF
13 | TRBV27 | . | CASSPPGNTEAFF
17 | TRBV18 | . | CASSPFPLGQGAREQYF
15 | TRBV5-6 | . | CASSLAQSAGTEAFF
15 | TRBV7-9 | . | CASGRFPSSYNEQFF
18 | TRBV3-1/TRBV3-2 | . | CASSQTRRQGMGVAEAFF
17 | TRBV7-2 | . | CASSSKPGGGYTGELFF
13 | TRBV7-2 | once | CASSLASGGEQYF
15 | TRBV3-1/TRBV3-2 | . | CASSQDNRGLGEQYF
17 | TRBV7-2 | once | CASGLPGQGFRNTEAFF
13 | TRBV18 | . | CASSPGQGMTAFF
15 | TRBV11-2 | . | CASSTRDRVTDTQYF
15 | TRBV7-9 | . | CASGLTGRLNTEAFF
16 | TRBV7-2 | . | CASSRTSGVNTGELFF
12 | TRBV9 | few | CASSGDRGGYTF
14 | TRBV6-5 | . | CASRADAANTEAFF
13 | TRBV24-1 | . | CATQDRGLSEAFF
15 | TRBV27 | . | CAITTTGTDNQPQHF
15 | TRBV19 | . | CASSVTGPYNSPLHF
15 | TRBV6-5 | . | CASRRGAGAGEKLFF
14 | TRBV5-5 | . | CASSLGRENTEAFF
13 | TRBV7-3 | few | CASSLNGGYEQYF
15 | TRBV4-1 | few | CASSQRTAHTGELFF
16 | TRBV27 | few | CASSPRSAGDVETQYF
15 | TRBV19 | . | CASMPGTKISGELFF
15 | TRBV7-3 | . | CASSPIRQGAGELFF
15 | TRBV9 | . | CASSVMETSTDTQYF
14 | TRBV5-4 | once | CASSPGGNQETQYF
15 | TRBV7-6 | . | CASSSSSGGPYEQYF
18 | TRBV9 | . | CASSVEEDGASSSYEQYF
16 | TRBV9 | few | CASSGGASGATDTQYF
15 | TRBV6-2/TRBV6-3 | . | CASSWTGASTGELFF
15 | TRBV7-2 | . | CASSEDGTANYGYTF
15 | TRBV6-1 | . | CASSEHPSSSYEQYF
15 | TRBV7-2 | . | CASSQMGAANEKLFF
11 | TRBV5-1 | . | CASSRGETQYF
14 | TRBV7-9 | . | CASSPPGQIYGYTF
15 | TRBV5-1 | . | CASSPATGAGNTIYF
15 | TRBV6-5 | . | CASSYSRQYNSPLHF
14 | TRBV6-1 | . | CASSEGDRVYEQYF
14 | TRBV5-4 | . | CASSNQQGSYGYTF
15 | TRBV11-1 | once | CASSRGTGGLDEQYF